This T cell receptor beta chain was found in a study of OX40 agonist ivuxolimab in advanced cancers. The germline V gene encodes CDR1 SGHNT and CDR2 YENEEA. The CDR3 sequence is 13 residues long. V was clipped by 3 bases and J by 7 bases, with 12 bases between them. Repertoires were generated with immunoSEQ multiplex PCR, while TCRdb's copy carries only in-frame clones and drops some. The table lists about 41,000 clones, roughly 82% of them singletons. In its sample, this clone was seen a few times. J is TRBJ2-5 and V is TRBV11-3, with D tentatively TRBD1 (6 bases). The source of this sequence is an adult with an advanced solid tumor such as melanoma, head and neck, liver or kidney cancer. This specimen was CD4+ or CD8+ T cells sorted from blood, taken in a trial of the OX40 agonist ivuxolimab. The CDR3 region has the DNA TGTGCCAGCAGCTTTTCGCGAGGGGGGACCCAGTACTTC. It encodes CASSFSRGGTQYF.